The clone carrying this T cell receptor beta chain has a count of ten or more. Its antigen is unknown. The record originates from a study of response to subunit inactivated influenza vaccine. Study-level findings and limits: It was the authors' suggestion that each seasonal influenza vaccination recruits few new T cells.

V lost 2 bases and J lost 7, with 8 bases in between. The germline CDR1 and CDR2 sequences are LGHNA and YNFKEQ. This CDR3 has 13 residues. TCRdb reanalysed the RT-PCR reads using MiXCR and keeps one entry per CDR3 protein. The table lists fewer than 600,000 distinct CDR3 sequences, less than 7.5% of them singletons, with about 12% in the top ten. The rearrangement uses TRBV4-2 and TRBJ2-2; D is perhaps TRBD1 (5 bases). The clonotype comes from a man between 50 and 75 years old who received an inactivated influenza vaccine. This specimen consisted of PBMCs from blood, obtained roughly 24 months after vaccination. CDR3 bases: TGTGCCAGCAGCCAAATGCAGGGCGGGGAGCTGTTTTTT. Its translation: CASSQMQGGELFF.